This T cell receptor (beta chain) was profiled in a study of cytomegalovirus exposure and HLA in healthy donors. Study observations and caveats: Exclusion as indistinguishable affected some V segments, including TRBV6-2 and TRBV6-3.

Use of 60 Vbeta and 13 Jbeta primers characterized the PCR. The method was immunoSEQ multiplex PCR; TCRdb's version includes in-frame clones alone and lacks a portion of them. This repertoire includes tens of thousands of clones. A remark on this clone: The antigen is unknown.

The CDR3 consists of 16 residues. Germline lookup yields CDR1 SGHRS and CDR2 YFSETQ. The V end lost 0 bases, the J end lost 1 base, and 13 bases lay between the germline ends. This chain uses TRBV5-1 with TRBJ1-1, with D perhaps TRBD1 (5 bases). Sequencing used PBMCs. This TCR was sampled from a woman in her thirties in good health and CMV-seronegative. As DNA, the CDR3 is TGCGCCAGCAGCTTGGTAGCGGGACGTCCGAACACTGAAGCTTTCTTT. Encoded protein: CASSLVAGRPNTEAFF.